This TCR beta chain was profiled in a study of graft-versus-host responses after intestinal transplantation. Background on the study: Recipients received multivisceral, liver-intestinal, or isolated intestinal transplants.

V trimming: 0 bases; J trimming: 2 bases; junction bases outside the gene matches: 3. Germline CDR1 reads SGDLS; CDR2 reads YYNGEE. CDR3 length equals 17 residues. Notes on the study in general: Researchers found peak circulating GvH clone levels linked to early post-transplant HvG declines. In recipient marrow, GvH clones were found, and some appeared first in ileum or blood.

In the case of this clone: Its specificity is unknown.

Data came from immunoSEQ multiplex PCR; TCRdb stores just in-frame clones and leaves some out. This table holds tens of thousands of clones, about 90% found once. Sequencing used PBMCs, obtained 26 days after transplant. This TCR derives from a human patient who received an intestinal transplant, so some T cells may come from the graft donor. The rearrangement uses TRBV9 and TRBJ2-2; 11 bases are a match to TRBD2. CDR3 protein: CASSVDTSGGNTGELFF. The CDR3 DNA sequence: TGTGCCAGCAGCGTAGATACTAGCGGGGGAAACACCGGGGAGCTGTTTTTT.